One sample yielded the 4 T cell receptor beta chains listed below, sequenced in a study of identical twins' blood T cells. In TCRdb, the 5' RACE reads were re-called with MiXCR into one record per CDR3 protein. The data show 350,000 to 450,000 distinct CDR3 sequences, with roughly 27% seen just once and roughly 6.1% held by the top ten. Source material: PBMCs. These receptors were collected from a woman aged 18 to 50 in good health.

This clonotype was detected a few times. This chain connects TRBV12-3 or TRBV12-4 to TRBJ2-3; 11 bases align to TRBD2. This CDR3 spans 17 amino acids. Losses at the gene ends were 5 bases for V and 5 bases for J; bases not matched to a gene: 12. The CDR3 loop is CASSPSTSGSLGDTQYF. In DNA form, the CDR3 reads TGTGCCAGCAGTCCGTCCACTAGCGGGAGTCTCGGAGATACGCAGTATTTT.

The V call is TRBV5-1, the J call TRBJ1-1; D might be TRBD1 (6 bases). Between the trimmed V and J ends, which lost 3 bases and 5 bases, there was a span of 14 bases. Germline loops: CDR1 SGHRS, CDR2 YFSETQ. This CDR3 has 14 residues. CDR3 in DNA: TGCGCCAGCAGCTATACGGGAGGGGGAACTGAAGCTTTCTTT. Amino acid sequence: CASSYTGGGTEAFF.

Many counts were recorded for this clonotype. The gene calls are TRBV5-1 and TRBJ2-3; no clear D gene. The germline V and J ends were trimmed by 5 bases and 5 bases, with 6 bases remaining between them. The CDR3 covers 11 residues. Germline V gene lookup returns CDR1 SGHRS and CDR2 YFSETQ. CDR3 sequence reads: CASSDRDTQYF. In nucleotides, the CDR3 is TGCGCCAGCAGTGATAGAGATACGCAGTATTTT.

The chain links TRBV10-3 to TRBJ2-3; D may be TRBD1 (6 bases). CDR3 length: 14 amino acids. Trimming took 3 bases from V and 2 from J, leaving 9 bases between them. CDR1 and CDR2 from the germline V gene are ENHRY and SYGVKD. The CDR3 protein is CAISEWTDTDTQYF. Written as DNA, the CDR3 is TGTGCCATCAGTGAATGGACAGACACAGATACGCAGTATTTT.